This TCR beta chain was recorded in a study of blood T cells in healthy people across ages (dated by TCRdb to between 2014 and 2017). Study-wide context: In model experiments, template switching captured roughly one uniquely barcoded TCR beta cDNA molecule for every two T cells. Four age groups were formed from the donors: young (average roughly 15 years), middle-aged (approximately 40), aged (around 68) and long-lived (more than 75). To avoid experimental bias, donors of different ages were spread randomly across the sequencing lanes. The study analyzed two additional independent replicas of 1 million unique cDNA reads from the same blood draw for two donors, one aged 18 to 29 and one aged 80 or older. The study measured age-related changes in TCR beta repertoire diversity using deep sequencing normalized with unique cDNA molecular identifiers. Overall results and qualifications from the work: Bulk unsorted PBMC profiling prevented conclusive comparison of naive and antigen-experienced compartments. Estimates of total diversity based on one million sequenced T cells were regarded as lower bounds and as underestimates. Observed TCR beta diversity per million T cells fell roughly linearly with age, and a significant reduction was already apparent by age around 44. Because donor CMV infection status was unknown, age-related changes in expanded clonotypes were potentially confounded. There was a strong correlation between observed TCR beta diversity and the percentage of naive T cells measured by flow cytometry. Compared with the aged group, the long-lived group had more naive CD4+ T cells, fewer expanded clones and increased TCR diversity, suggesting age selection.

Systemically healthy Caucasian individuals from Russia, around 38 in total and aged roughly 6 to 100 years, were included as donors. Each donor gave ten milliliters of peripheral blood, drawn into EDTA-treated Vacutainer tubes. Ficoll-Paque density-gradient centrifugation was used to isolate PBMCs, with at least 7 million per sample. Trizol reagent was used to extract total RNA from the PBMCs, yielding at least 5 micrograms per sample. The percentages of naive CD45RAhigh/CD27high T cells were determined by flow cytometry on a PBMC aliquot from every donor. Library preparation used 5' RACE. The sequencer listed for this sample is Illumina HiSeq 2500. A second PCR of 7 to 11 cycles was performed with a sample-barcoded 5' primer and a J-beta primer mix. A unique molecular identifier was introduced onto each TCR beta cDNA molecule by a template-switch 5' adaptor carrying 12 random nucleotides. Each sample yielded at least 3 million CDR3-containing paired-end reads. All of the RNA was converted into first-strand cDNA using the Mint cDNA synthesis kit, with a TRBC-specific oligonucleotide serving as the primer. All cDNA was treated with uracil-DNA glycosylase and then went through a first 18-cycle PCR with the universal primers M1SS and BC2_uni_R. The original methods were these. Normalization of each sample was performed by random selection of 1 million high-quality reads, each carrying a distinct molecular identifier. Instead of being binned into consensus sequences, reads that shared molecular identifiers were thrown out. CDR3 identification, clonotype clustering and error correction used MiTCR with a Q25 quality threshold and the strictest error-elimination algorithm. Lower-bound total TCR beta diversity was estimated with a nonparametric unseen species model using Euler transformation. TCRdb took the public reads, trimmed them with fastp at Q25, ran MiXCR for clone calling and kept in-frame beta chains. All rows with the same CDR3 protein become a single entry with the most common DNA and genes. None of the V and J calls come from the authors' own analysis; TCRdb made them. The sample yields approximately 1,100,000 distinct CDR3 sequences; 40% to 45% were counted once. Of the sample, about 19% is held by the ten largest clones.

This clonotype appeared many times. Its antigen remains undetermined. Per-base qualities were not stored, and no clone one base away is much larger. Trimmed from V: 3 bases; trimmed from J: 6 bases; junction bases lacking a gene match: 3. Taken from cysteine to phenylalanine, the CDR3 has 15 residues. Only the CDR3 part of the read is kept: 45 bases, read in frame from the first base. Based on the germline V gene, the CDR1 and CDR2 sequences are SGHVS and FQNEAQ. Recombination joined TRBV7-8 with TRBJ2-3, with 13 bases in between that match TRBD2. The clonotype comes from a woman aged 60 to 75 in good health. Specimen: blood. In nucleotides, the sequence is TGTGCCAGCAGCTTCACTAGCGGGGGGGCGGATACGCAGTATTTT. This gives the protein CASSFTSGGADTQYF.